This TCR beta chain appears in the sequencing data of a study of early T cells in non-severe SARS-CoV-2 infection. Study at large: Sequencing was performed on bulk RNA from unsorted whole blood, leaving chains unpaired.

This clonotype was observed a few times. Researchers attached unique molecular identifiers to individual cDNA molecules. TCRdb reanalysed the 5' RACE reads using MiXCR and keeps one entry per CDR3 protein. The table lists 50,000 to 60,000 distinct CDR3 sequences, about a tenth of them singletons. Sequencing input: whole blood. The sequence was obtained from an adult who was a healthcare worker with PCR-confirmed SARS-CoV-2 infection or an uninfected control (not recorded which).

The CDR3 DNA sequence: TGTGCCAGCAGTAGGGCGATCAACACCGGGGAGCTGTTTTTT. It specifies CASSRAINTGELFF. The chain links TRBV7-3 to TRBJ2-2; D gene ambiguous. Trimming pared 6 bases from V and 2 bases from J, leaving 10 bases between. Germline-derived CDR1 and CDR2 are SGHTA and FQGTGA. This CDR3 has 14 residues.